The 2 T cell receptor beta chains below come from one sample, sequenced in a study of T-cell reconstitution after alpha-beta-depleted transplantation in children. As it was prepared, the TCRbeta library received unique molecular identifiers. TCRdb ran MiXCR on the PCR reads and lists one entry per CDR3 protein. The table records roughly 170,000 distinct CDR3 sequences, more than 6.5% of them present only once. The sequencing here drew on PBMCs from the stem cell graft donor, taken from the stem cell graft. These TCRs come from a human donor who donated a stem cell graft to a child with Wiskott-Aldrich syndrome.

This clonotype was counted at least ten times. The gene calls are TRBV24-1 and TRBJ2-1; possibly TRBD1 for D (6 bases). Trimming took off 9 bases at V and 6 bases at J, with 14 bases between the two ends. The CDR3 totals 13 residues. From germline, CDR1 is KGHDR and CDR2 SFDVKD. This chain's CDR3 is CATGLTGINEQFF. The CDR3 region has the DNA TGTGCCACCGGGCTTACAGGGATCAATGAGCAGTTCTTC.

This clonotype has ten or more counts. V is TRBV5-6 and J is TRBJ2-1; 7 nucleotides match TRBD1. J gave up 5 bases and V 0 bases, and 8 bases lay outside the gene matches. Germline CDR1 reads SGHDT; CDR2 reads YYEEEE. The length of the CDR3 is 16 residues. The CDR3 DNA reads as TGTGCCAGCAGCTTGGGACAGGGTGGGAGAGACAATGAGCAGTTCTTC. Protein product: CASSLGQGGRDNEQFF.